One T cell receptor beta chain is described in this entry. Its antigen is currently unknown. Produced via immunoSEQ multiplex PCR; TCRdb's table is partial and in-frame only. The sample shows 57,000 or so clones, around 84% of them seen only once. The sample is drawn from a study of vaccination effects on CD4 cells after COVID-19. Study as a whole: Sampling occurred a median 72 days post second dose, range 14 to 241. Study-level results: Researchers report that only 1 of 255 vaccine-induced clones in healthy vaccinees cross-reacted with common cold coronaviruses.

Germline CDR1 and CDR2: MNHEY and SVGAGI. V was pared by 2 bases and J by 4 bases, with 10 bases between. CDR3 length: 14 residues. At the end of about 10 days of culture, CD4+ T cells were isolated. Two-dose vaccination with either BNT162b2 or mRNA-1273 was given to the participants. Half-medium replacement with IL-2 medium occurred on days 3 and 7. The sequences come from CD4+ T cells from PBMCs cultured without peptide, collected after COVID-19 vaccination. The TCR comes from a human donor who received a COVID-19 vaccine. The chain uses TRBV6-5 and TRBJ2-3, with D tentatively TRBD1 or TRBD2 (6 bases each). CDR3 protein: CASSYRGPPDTQYF. In nucleotides, the CDR3 is TGTGCCAGCAGTTACCGGGGGCCCCCAGATACGCAGTATTTT.